The clone carrying this TCR beta chain has only a few counts. J lost 6 bases, V lost 8 bases, and 4 bases had no gene match. Germline V gene lookup returns CDR1 MNHEY and CDR2 SVGAGI. The CDR3 totals 11 residues. This sample stems from a study of T cell repertoires in ileal Crohn's disease. The method was immunoSEQ multiplex PCR; TCRdb's version includes in-frame clones alone and lacks a portion of them. The table has more than 9,000 clones, roughly 72% seen once; the top ten hold less than 5.5%. Adults with ileal or ileocolonic Crohn's disease and an indication for resection were eligible. The chain employs TRBV6-5 and TRBJ2-7; TRBD2 agrees at 7 bases. The sequencing input was ileal tissue. This TCR came from an adult with Crohn's disease. The CDR3 nucleotides read TGTGCCAGCCGTGGCGGGAGCGAGCAGTACTTC. Protein sequence: CASRGGSEQYF.